Listed below are T cell receptor beta chains from one sample, sequenced in a study of CD8 T cells in ankylosing spondylitis. TCRdb fed the 5' RACE reads into MiXCR, producing one record per CDR3 protein. The data show tens of thousands of distinct CDR3 sequences, roughly 10% seen once. Sequencing used blood, either unsorted or a sorted T cell fraction (not recorded which). These receptors were collected from a male donor with ankylosing spondylitis. CDR3s include the opening cysteine and the closing phenylalanine or tryptophan. A D gene is named only where the DNA matches it firmly. Some rows mark clone size as missing; the rest say once, few, many or name a class of expanded clone.

J gene,V gene,clone size,D gene,CDR3 protein,CDR3 DNA
TRBJ2-1,TRBV11-2,few,NA,CASSLDREANEQFF,TGTGCCAGCAGCTTAGACAGGGAGGCCAATGAGCAGTTCTTC
TRBJ2-1,TRBV27,few,NA,CASSRGDEQFF,TGTGCCAGCAGTAGAGGGGATGAGCAGTTCTTC
TRBJ2-4,TRBV3-1,NA,NA,CASSQELRGDIQYF,TGTGCCAGCAGCCAAGAGTTACGGGGTGACATTCAGTACTTC
TRBJ1-5,TRBV23-1,NA,TRBD1,CASSHPVVETGGNQPQHF,TGCGCCAGCAGTCACCCCGTGGTGGAGACAGGGGGCAATCAGCCCCAGCATTTT
TRBJ2-3,TRBV7-8,NA,NA,CASSYKDSLWPDTQYF,TGTGCCAGCAGCTATAAGGACAGTCTCTGGCCAGATACGCAGTATTTT
TRBJ1-4,TRBV13,many,NA,CASSAGLEKLFF,TGTGCCAGCAGCGCGGGGCTAGAAAAACTGTTTTTT
TRBJ2-1,TRBV13,few,NA,CASSLNEQRDNEQFF,TGTGCCAGCAGCTTAAACGAGCAGCGGGACAATGAGCAGTTCTTC
TRBJ2-1,TRBV28,many,NA,CASSTHLAEISYNEQFF,TGTGCCAGCAGTACCCATTTAGCGGAAATCTCCTACAATGAGCAGTTCTTC
TRBJ1-5,TRBV6-1,many,TRBD1,CASSAYRGSNQPQHF,TGTGCCAGCAGTGCCTACAGGGGCAGCAATCAGCCCCAGCATTTT
TRBJ2-7,TRBV19,NA,NA,CASSLVGQNYEQYF,TGTGCCAGTAGTCTTGTAGGGCAGAACTACGAGCAGTACTTC
TRBJ1-1,TRBV7-2,few,NA,CASSPHGIEAFF,TGTGCCAGCAGCCCCCACGGTATCGAAGCTTTCTTT
TRBJ2-7,TRBV30,many,TRBD2,CAWSLGGNYEQYF,TGTGCCTGGAGTCTCGGGGGGAACTACGAGCAGTACTTC
TRBJ2-1,TRBV12-3/TRBV12-4,NA,NA,CASSQPGHRTGSSSYNEQFF,TGTGCCAGCAGTCAGCCGGGACACCGGACTGGATCAAGCTCCTACAATGAGCAGTTCTTC
TRBJ1-6,TRBV27,many,NA,CASSFQGSGSPLHF,TGTGCCAGCAGTTTTCAGGGGTCGGGCTCACCCCTCCACTTT
TRBJ2-2,TRBV7-9,NA,NA,CASSLMTGELFF,TGTGCCAGCAGCTTAATGACCGGGGAGCTGTTTTTT
TRBJ1-1,TRBV28,NA,TRBD1,CASSPIGTGDHWDTEAFF,TGTGCCAGCAGTCCCATAGGGACAGGGGACCATTGGGACACTGAAGCTTTCTTT
TRBJ2-3,TRBV7-9,NA,NA,CAPGDSQSTDTQYF,TGTGCCCCCGGGGATTCGCAGAGCACAGATACGCAGTATTTT
TRBJ2-7,TRBV29-1,NA,TRBD2,CSVKWAAGVLGEQYF,TGCAGCGTGAAGTGGGCAGCGGGAGTTCTTGGCGAGCAGTACTTC
TRBJ1-1,TRBV10-2,many,NA,CASGGTMNTEAFF,TGCGCCAGCGGCGGGACCATGAACACTGAAGCTTTCTTT
TRBJ2-7,TRBV29-1,NA,NA,CSVSDLGYEQYF,TGCAGCGTTTCTGACCTCGGGTACGAGCAGTACTTC
TRBJ1-5,TRBV20-1,many,NA,CSASVGGVGQPQHF,TGCAGTGCTAGCGTGGGTGGGGTAGGACAGCCCCAGCATTTT
TRBJ2-2,TRBV20-1,NA,NA,CSASDGSDTGELFF,TGCAGTGCTAGTGACGGGAGTGACACCGGGGAGCTGTTTTTT
TRBJ2-1,TRBV27,many,TRBD2,CASSPSSGGNEQFF,TGTGCCAGCAGTCCCTCAAGCGGGGGAAATGAGCAGTTCTTC
TRBJ2-7,TRBV6-1,many,TRBD1,CASSVTGEFYEQYF,TGTGCCAGCAGTGTTACAGGGGAATTCTACGAGCAGTACTTC
TRBJ2-2,TRBV6-1,NA,TRBD2,CASSETRGGSPARTGELFF,TGTGCCAGCAGTGAAACGCGCGGCGGGAGTCCCGCGCGCACCGGGGAGCTGTTTTTT
TRBJ2-1,TRBV11-2,few,TRBD2,CASSLMGGSYNEQFF,TGTGCCAGCAGCTTAATGGGAGGGTCCTACAATGAGCAGTTCTTC
TRBJ2-7,TRBV20-1,many,NA,CSALNPQTGVGLYEQYF,TGCAGTGCTCTAAACCCCCAGACGGGGGTTGGACTTTACGAGCAGTACTTC
TRBJ1-2,TRBV29-1,many,NA,CSVEDLRTPLSGYTF,TGCAGCGTTGAAGATCTCCGGACGCCCTTATCGGGCTACACCTTC
TRBJ2-2,TRBV6-1,NA,NA,CASSEWSGPTGELFF,TGTGCCAGCAGTGAATGGAGTGGTCCCACCGGGGAGCTGTTTTTT
TRBJ2-7,TRBV15,few,NA,CATSRDRGLSSYEQYF,TGTGCCACCAGCAGAGATAGGGGACTGAGCTCCTACGAGCAGTACTTC
TRBJ2-1,TRBV7-2,many,NA,CASSPTPGPWFF,TGTGCCAGCAGCCCAACTCCGGGACCCTGGTTCTTC
TRBJ2-1,TRBV6-1,NA,NA,CASTQGEWVNNEQFF,TGTGCCAGCACCCAGGGAGAGTGGGTCAACAATGAGCAGTTCTTC
TRBJ1-5,TRBV20-1,NA,NA,CSAMSNQPQHF,TGCTCGGCTATGAGCAATCAGCCCCAGCATTTT
TRBJ2-1,TRBV7-9,few,NA,CASSLRPEQFF,TGTGCCAGCAGCCTTCGACCGGAGCAGTTCTTC
TRBJ1-5,TRBV7-8,NA,NA,CASSLTTGSNQPQHF,TGTGCCAGCAGTCTTACGACGGGTTCTAATCAGCCCCAGCATTTT
TRBJ2-1,TRBV6-1,NA,TRBD2,CASTFGAGDNNEQFF,TGTGCCAGCACCTTTGGGGCGGGAGACAACAATGAGCAGTTCTTC
TRBJ2-3,TRBV21-1,many,NA,CASSKKRRGLPGNTDTQYF,TGTGCCAGCAGCAAAAAGCGAAGGGGCTTGCCTGGGAACACAGATACGCAGTATTTT
TRBJ2-1,TRBV4-2,NA,TRBD1,CASSQGRQGQFF,TGTGCCAGCAGCCAAGGGAGACAGGGGCAGTTCTTC
TRBJ2-1,TRBV20-1,many,NA,CSASNGTWEYNEQFF,TGCAGTGCTAGTAACGGGACATGGGAATACAATGAGCAGTTCTTC
TRBJ1-2,TRBV12-3/TRBV12-4,many,NA,CASSLGQAVTF,TGTGCCAGCAGTTTAGGGCAGGCGGTCACCTTC
TRBJ2-5,TRBV7-8,NA,TRBD1,CASSPLTGDRGVTQYF,TGTGCCAGCAGCCCCCTGACAGGGGATCGGGGTGTGACCCAGTACTTC
TRBJ2-6,TRBV2,few,TRBD1,CASDPAGQASSGANVLTF,TGTGCCAGCGACCCGGCGGGACAGGCTAGCTCTGGGGCCAACGTCCTGACTTTC
TRBJ2-7,TRBV4-1,few,TRBD2,CASSQLSGSPYEQYF,TGCGCCAGCAGCCAGCTTAGCGGGAGCCCCTACGAGCAGTACTTC
TRBJ1-4,TRBV12-3/TRBV12-4,many,TRBD1,CASSIRNRGGEEKLFF,TGTGCCAGCAGTATTCGAAACAGGGGGGGGGAAGAAAAACTGTTTTTT
TRBJ1-2,TRBV7-9,many,NA,CASSPASHYGYTF,TGTGCCAGCAGCCCGGCCAGCCACTATGGCTACACCTTC
TRBJ2-7,TRBV27,few,TRBD2,CASSFGAGGRGYEQYF,TGTGCCAGCAGTTTTGGAGCGGGAGGCCGGGGCTACGAGCAGTACTTC
TRBJ2-1,TRBV11-2,NA,NA,CASSLEWQPIHEQFF,TGTGCCAGCAGCTTAGAATGGCAACCGATCCATGAGCAGTTCTTC
TRBJ2-1,TRBV4-1,many,TRBD2,CASSPLGLAGTYNEQFF,TGCGCCAGCAGCCCGCTGGGACTAGCGGGAACCTACAATGAGCAGTTCTTC
TRBJ1-1,TRBV12-3/TRBV12-4,many,TRBD1,CASSFGQGRTEAFF,TGTGCCAGCAGTTTCGGACAGGGGCGTACTGAAGCTTTCTTT
TRBJ1-5,TRBV24-1,medium-sized,NA,CATSDLGGGPQHF,TGTGCCACCAGTGATTTGGGGGGAGGGCCCCAGCATTTT
TRBJ2-7,TRBV5-1,NA,NA,CASSLELGGPEQYF,TGCGCCAGCAGCTTGGAGCTGGGGGGGCCCGAGCAGTACTTC
TRBJ1-1,TRBV6-2/TRBV6-3,NA,NA,CASRPPRDENTEAFF,TGTGCCAGCCGCCCCCCCCGGGACGAGAACACTGAAGCTTTCTTT
TRBJ2-1,TRBV7-9,few,TRBD2,CASRSAGGPSSNEQFF,TGTGCCAGCAGATCAGCGGGAGGGCCCTCAAGCAATGAGCAGTTCTTC
TRBJ2-7,TRBV28,many,NA,CASTIRDKDYEQYF,TGTGCCAGCACAATCCGGGACAAAGACTACGAGCAGTACTTC
TRBJ2-1,TRBV27,NA,NA,CASSLLEGRREQFF,TGTGCCAGCAGTTTATTGGAGGGCCGGCGTGAGCAGTTCTTC